The clone carrying this T cell receptor beta chain was observed a handful of times. The antigen remains unidentified. The treatment: roughly ten-day PBMC culture with coronavirus spike peptide pools or control peptides (ViraFEST assay). This entry is derived from a study of vaccination and CD4 T cells after COVID-19. In the study overall: As control conditions, cultures were given either a CEFX pool serving as positive control, an HIV-1 Nef pool, or no peptide at all.

Oncomine TCR Beta short-read sequencing was applied to DNA from cultured CD4+ T cells. TCRdb fed the PCR reads into MiXCR, producing one record per CDR3 protein. The sample contains about 2,300 distinct CDR3 sequences, roughly 25% of which appear only once. The V gene's germline CDR1 is SGHTA and CDR2 FQGNSA. This CDR3 is built from 14 residues. V lost 10 bases, J lost 0 bases, and 14 bases lay in between. The rearrangement uses TRBV7-2 and TRBJ2-3, with a weak D call TRBD1 (6 bases). The clonotype comes from a human donor who had recovered from COVID-19. Sequencing was performed on CD4+ T cells from blood, cultured in vitro, taken after SARS-CoV-2 vaccination. The CDR3 here is CATHRVPSTDTQYF. The CDR3 DNA follows: TGTGCCACTCACAGGGTCCCTAGCACAGATACGCAGTATTTT.